Below, one TCR beta chain is given with its context. These data belong to a study of cytomegalovirus exposure and HLA in healthy donors. The study ran its PCR with 60 Vbeta and 13 Jbeta primers. Libraries were prepared by immunoSEQ multiplex PCR; TCRdb keeps only in-frame clonotypes and omits some of them. Seen here are about 100,000 clones, around four fifths observed once, and the top ten hold 6% to 8%. The V gene lost 1 base and the J gene lost 0 bases, with 6 bases spanning the gap. The germline V gene has CDR1 LNHDA and CDR2 SQIVND (reference sequence). This CDR3 spans 14 amino acids. The chain links TRBV19 to TRBJ1-1, with a tentative D call TRBD1 (6 bases). This TCR derives from a man aged 30 to 39 in good health and CMV-seronegative. Sequencing was performed on PBMCs. The CDR3 DNA is TGTGCCAGTAGTATAGGGACAGTGAACACTGAAGCTTTCTTT. It encodes CASSIGTVNTEAFF.